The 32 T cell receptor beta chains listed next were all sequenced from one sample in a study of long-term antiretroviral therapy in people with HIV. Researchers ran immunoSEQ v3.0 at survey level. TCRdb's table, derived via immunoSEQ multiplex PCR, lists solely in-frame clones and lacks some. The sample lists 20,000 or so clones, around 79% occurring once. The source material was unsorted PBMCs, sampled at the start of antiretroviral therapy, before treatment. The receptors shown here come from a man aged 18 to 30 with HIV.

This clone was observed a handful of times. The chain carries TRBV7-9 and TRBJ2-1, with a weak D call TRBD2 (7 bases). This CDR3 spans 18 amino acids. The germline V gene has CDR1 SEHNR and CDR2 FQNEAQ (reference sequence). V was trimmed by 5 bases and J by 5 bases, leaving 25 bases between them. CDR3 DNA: TGTGCCAGCAGCCTACCCGTAGGGGGAGGGGGTATCAACAATGAGCAGTTCTTC. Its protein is CASSLPVGGGGINNEQFF.

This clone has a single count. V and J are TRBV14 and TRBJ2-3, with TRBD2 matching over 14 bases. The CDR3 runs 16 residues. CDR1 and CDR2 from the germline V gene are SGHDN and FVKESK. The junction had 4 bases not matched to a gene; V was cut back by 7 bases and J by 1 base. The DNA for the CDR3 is TGTGCCAGCACAAAGACTAGCGGGAGGGGCACAGATACGCAGTATTTT. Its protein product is CASTKTSGRGTDTQYF. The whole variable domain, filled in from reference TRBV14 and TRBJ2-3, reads EAGVTQFPSHSVIEKGQTVTLRCDPISGHDNLYWYRRVMGKEIKFLLHFVKESKQDESGMPNNRFLAERTGGTYSTLKVQPAELEDSGVYFCASTKTSGRGTDTQYFGPGTRLTVL.

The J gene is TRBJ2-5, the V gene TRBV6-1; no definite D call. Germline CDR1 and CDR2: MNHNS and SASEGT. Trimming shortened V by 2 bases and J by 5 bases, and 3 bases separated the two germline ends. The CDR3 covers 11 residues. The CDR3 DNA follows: TGTGCCAGCAGTGAAAAGGAGACCCAGTACTTC. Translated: CASSEKETQYF.

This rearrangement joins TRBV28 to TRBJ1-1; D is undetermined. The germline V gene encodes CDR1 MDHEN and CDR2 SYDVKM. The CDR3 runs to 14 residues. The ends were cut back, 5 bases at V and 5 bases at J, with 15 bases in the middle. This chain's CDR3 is CASSPTSLGTEAFF. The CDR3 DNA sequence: TGTGCCAGCAGTCCTACCTCGTTGGGGACTGAAGCTTTCTTT.

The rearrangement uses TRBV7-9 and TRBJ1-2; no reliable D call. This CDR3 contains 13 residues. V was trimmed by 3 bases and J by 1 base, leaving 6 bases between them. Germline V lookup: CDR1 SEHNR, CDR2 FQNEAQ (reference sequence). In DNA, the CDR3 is TGTGCCAGCAGCTTGCCGTTTAACTATGGCTACACCTTC. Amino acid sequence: CASSLPFNYGYTF.

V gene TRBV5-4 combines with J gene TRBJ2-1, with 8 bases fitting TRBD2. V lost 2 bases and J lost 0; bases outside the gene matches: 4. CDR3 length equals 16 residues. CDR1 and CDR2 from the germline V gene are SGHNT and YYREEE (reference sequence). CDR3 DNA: TGTGCCAGCAGCTTAGGACTAGCCGACTCCTACAATGAGCAGTTCTTC. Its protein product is CASSLGLADSYNEQFF.

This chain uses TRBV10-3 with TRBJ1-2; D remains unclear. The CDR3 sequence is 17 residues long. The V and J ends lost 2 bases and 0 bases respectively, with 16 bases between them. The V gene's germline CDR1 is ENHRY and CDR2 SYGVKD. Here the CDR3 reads CAISETDTTFSNYGYTF. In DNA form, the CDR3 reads TGTGCCATCAGTGAGACAGATACCACCTTTTCTAACTATGGCTACACCTTC.

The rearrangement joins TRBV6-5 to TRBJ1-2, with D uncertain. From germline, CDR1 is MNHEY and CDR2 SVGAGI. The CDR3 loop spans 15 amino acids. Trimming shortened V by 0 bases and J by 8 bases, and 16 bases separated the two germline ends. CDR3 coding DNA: TGTGCCAGCAGTTACTCGCTACTCCGGGTTGGAGGCTACACCTTC. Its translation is CASSYSLLRVGGYTF.

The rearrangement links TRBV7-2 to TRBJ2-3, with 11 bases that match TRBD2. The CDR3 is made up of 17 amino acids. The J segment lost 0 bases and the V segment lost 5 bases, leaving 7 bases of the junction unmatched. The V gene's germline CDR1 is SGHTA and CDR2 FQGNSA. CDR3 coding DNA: TGTGCCAGCAGCCTAAGACTAGCGGGATCTAGCACAGATACGCAGTATTTT. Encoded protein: CASSLRLAGSSTDTQYF.

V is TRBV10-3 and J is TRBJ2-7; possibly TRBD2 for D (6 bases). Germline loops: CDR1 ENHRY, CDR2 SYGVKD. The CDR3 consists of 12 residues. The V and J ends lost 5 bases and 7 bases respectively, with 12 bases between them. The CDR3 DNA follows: TGTGCCATCAGTACCGGGGCGGGGGAGCAGTACTTC. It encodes CAISTGAGEQYF.

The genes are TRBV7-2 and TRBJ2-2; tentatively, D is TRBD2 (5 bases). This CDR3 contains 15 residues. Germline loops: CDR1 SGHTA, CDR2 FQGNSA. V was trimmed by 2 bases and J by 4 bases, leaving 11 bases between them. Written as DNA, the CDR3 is TGTGCCAGCAGCTTATTACTAGTGGGCACCGGGGAGCTGTTTTTT. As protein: CASSLLLVGTGELFF.

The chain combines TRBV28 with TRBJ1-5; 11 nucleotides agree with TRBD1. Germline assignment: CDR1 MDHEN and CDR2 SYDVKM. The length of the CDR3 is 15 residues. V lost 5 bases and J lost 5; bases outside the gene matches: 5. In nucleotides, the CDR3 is TGTGCCAGCAGTACGGACAGGGGGCTTTATCAGCCCCAGCATTTT. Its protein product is CASSTDRGLYQPQHF.

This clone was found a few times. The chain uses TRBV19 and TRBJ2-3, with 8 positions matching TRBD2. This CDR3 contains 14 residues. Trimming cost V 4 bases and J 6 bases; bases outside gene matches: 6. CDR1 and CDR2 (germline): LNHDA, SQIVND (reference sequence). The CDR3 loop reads CASSTAGVADTQYF. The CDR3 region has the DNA TGTGCCAGTAGTACAGCGGGGGTTGCCGATACGCAGTATTTT.

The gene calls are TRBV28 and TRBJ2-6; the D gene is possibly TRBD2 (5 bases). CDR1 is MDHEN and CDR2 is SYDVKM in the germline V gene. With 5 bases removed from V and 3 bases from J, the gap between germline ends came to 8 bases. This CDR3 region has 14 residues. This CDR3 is CASSRGFGANVLTF. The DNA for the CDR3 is TGTGCCAGCAGTCGGGGTTTTGGGGCCAACGTCCTGACTTTC.

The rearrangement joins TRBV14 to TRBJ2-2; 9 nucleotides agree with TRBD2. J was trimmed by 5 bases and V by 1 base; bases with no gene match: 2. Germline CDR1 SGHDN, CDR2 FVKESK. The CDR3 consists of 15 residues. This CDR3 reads CASSQVAGETGELFF. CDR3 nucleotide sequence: TGTGCCAGCAGCCAAGTAGCGGGAGAAACCGGGGAGCTGTTTTTT.

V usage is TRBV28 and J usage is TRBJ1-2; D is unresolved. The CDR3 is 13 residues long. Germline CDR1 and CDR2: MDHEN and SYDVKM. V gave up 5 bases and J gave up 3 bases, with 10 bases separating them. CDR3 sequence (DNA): TGTGCCAGCAGTGAGACTCGCTACTATGGCTACACCTTC. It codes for CASSETRYYGYTF.

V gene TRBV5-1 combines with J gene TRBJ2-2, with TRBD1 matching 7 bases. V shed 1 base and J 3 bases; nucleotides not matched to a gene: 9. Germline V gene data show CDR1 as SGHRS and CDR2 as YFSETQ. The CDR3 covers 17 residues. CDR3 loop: CASSLLQGRSYTGELFF. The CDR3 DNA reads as TGCGCCAGCAGCTTGCTACAGGGGCGGTCTTACACCGGGGAGCTGTTTTTT.

DNA for the CDR3: TGTGCCTGGAGTGACCCCCGTGGCGGCCCCAATGAGCAGTTCTTC. Its protein is CAWSDPRGGPNEQFF. J is TRBJ2-1 and V is TRBV30; D not certain. Looked up from germline, CDR1 is GTSNPN and CDR2 is SVGIG (reference sequence). V lost 1 base and J 6 bases, leaving 16 bases between the germline ends. The CDR3 is 15 amino acids.

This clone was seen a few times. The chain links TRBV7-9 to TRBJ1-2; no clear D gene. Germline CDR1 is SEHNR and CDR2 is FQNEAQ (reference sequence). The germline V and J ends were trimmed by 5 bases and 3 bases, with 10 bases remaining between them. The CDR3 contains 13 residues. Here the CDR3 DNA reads TGTGCCAGCAGCGAGCCGCTGTACTATGGCTACACCTTC. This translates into CASSEPLYYGYTF.

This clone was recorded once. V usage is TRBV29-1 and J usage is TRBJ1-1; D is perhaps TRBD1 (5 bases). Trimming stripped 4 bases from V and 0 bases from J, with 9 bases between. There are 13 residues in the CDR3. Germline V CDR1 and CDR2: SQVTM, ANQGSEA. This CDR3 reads CSVGRQMNTEAFF. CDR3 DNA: TGCAGCGTTGGCCGACAGATGAACACTGAAGCTTTCTTT.

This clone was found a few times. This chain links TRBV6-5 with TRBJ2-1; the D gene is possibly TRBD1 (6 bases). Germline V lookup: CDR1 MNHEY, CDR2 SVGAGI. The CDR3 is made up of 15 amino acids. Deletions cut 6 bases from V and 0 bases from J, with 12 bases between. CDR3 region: CASSWTESSYNEQFF. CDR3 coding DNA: TGTGCCAGCAGCTGGACAGAGAGCTCCTACAATGAGCAGTTCTTC.

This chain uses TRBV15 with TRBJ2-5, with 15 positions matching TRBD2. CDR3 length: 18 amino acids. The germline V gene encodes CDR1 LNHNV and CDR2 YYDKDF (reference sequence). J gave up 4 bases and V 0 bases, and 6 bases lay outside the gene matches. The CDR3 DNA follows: TGTGCCACCAGCAGAGATTGGACTAGCGGGGGGGTCAGAGAGACCCAGTACTTC. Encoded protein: CATSRDWTSGGVRETQYF.

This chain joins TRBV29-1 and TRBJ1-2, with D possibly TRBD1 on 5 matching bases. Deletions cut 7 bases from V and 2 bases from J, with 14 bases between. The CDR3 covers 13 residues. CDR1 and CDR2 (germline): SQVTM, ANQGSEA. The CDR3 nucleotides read TGCAGCGCAGGGAACTCTCTCAACTATGGCTACACCTTC. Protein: CSAGNSLNYGYTF.

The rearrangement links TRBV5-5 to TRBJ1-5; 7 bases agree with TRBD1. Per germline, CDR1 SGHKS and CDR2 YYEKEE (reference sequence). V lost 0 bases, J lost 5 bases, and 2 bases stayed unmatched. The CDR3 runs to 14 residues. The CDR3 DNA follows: TGTGCCAGCAGCTTGGAGGGGGCCGATCAGCCCCAGCATTTT. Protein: CASSLEGADQPQHF.

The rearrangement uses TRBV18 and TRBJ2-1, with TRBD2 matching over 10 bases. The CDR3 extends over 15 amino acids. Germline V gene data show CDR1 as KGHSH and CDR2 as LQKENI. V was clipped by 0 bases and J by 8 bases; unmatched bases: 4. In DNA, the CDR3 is TGTGCCAGCTCACCACCGCTAGCGGGAGCCGATGAGCAGTTCTTC. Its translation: CASSPPLAGADEQFF.

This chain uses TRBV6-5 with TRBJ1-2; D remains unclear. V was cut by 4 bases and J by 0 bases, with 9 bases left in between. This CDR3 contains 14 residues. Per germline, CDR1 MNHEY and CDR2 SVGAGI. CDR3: CASSSGYSNYGYTF. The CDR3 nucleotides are TGTGCCAGCAGTTCGGGCTATTCTAACTATGGCTACACCTTC.

The CDR3 nucleotides read TGTGCCAGCAGCCCCCTAGCGGGAGCGGGGAATGAGCAGTTCTTC. As protein: CASSPLAGAGNEQFF. The J gene is TRBJ2-1, the V gene TRBV7-2; 10 bases agree with TRBD2. CDR3 length equals 15 residues. Germline CDR1 and CDR2: SGHTA and FQGNSA. V shed 5 bases, J shed 7 bases, and the junction held 8 bases outside the gene matches.

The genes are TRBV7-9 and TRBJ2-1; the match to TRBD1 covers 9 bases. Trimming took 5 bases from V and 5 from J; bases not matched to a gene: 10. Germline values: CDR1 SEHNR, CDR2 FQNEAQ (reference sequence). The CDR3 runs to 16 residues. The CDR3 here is CASSRPAGTGNNEQFF. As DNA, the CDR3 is TGTGCCAGCAGCAGGCCAGCCGGGACAGGGAACAATGAGCAGTTCTTC.

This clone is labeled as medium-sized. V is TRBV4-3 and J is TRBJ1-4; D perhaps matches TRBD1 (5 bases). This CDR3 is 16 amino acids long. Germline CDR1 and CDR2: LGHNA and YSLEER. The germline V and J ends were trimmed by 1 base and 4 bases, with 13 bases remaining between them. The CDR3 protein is CASSQVASGLNEKLFF. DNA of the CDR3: TGCGCCAGCAGCCAAGTTGCCTCGGGACTTAATGAAAAACTGTTTTTT.

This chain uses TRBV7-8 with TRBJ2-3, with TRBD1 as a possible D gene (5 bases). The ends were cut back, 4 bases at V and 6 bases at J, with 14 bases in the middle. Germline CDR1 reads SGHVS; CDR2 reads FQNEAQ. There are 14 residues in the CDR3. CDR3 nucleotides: TGTGCCAGCAGCTACCTAGGGGCCGGGGATACGCAGTATTTT. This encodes CASSYLGAGDTQYF.

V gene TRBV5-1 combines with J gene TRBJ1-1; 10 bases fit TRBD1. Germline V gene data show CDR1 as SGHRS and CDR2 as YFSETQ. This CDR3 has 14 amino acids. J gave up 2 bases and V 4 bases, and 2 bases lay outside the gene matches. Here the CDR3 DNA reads TGCGCCAGCAGCCGGGACAGGGGAAACACTGAAGCTTTCTTT. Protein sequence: CASSRDRGNTEAFF.

The CDR3 is CASSLKPGQGTVETQYF. The CDR3, as DNA: TGCGCCAGCAGCTTGAAGCCCGGACAGGGGACTGTAGAGACCCAGTACTTC. The chain links TRBV5-1 to TRBJ2-5, with TRBD1 identical over 9 bases. The CDR3 extends over 17 amino acids. V dropped 1 base and J dropped 4; count of bases not matched to a gene: 11. Germline assignment: CDR1 SGHRS and CDR2 YFSETQ.